The 8 T cell receptor beta chains given below trace back to one sample, sequenced in a study of T cell changes during pregnancy in multiple sclerosis. Using immunoSEQ multiplex PCR, the repertoire was profiled, and TCRdb retains in-frame clones only, with some absent. The data show tens of thousands of clones, about 92% seen once. This specimen was peripheral blood, taken after pregnancy. Receptor source: a female donor with multiple sclerosis, enrolled in a pregnancy study.

This chain connects TRBV28 to TRBJ1-5, with a weak D call TRBD1 (6 bases). Trimming cost V 3 bases and J 8 bases, with 14 bases left between them. The germline gives CDR1 MDHEN, CDR2 SYDVKM. There are 14 residues in the CDR3. The CDR3 DNA sequence: TGTGCCAGCAGTTTCGGGGGGGCAGTTGAGCCCCAGCATTTT. Encoded protein: CASSFGGAVEPQHF.

The chain has TRBV29-1 and TRBJ2-3; 14 bases fit TRBD2. This CDR3 spans 16 amino acids. From germline, CDR1 is SQVTM and CDR2 ANQGSEA. The ends lost 6 bases at V and 4 bases at J; junction bases unmatched: 9. This CDR3 is CSVAGTSGSLSDTQYF. The CDR3 nucleotides read TGCAGCGTGGCCGGGACTAGCGGGAGCTTGTCAGATACGCAGTATTTT.

The chain combines TRBV27 with TRBJ2-7, with TRBD1 as a possible D gene (5 bases). Germline CDR1 reads MNHEY; CDR2 reads SMNVEV (reference sequence). Trimming removed 5 bases at V and 1 base at J, with 12 bases between. This CDR3 spans 14 amino acids. The CDR3 DNA sequence: TGTGCCAGCAGTAGGACAAGGACGTCCTACGAGCAGTACTTC. Translated, it gives CASSRTRTSYEQYF.

The chain is built from TRBV6-5 and TRBJ2-7, with TRBD2 as a possible D gene (6 bases). The ends were cut back, 2 bases at V and 7 bases at J, with 15 bases in the middle. CDR1 is MNHEY and CDR2 is SVGAGI in the germline V gene. This CDR3 spans 14 amino acids. The CDR3 loop is CASSYRSGVEEQYF. In nucleotides, the CDR3 is TGTGCCAGCAGTTACCGTTCGGGGGTTGAAGAGCAGTACTTC.

J is TRBJ2-1 and V is TRBV4-3, with TRBD1 as a possible D gene (6 bases). The CDR3 has 16 residues. Looked up from germline, CDR1 is LGHNA and CDR2 is YSLEER. Trimming pared 4 bases from V and 6 bases from J, leaving 19 bases between. CDR3: CASSLEDSDPPNEQFF. In nucleotides, the CDR3 is TGCGCCAGCAGCCTCGAGGACAGCGACCCCCCCAATGAGCAGTTCTTC.

The chain combines TRBV7-2 with TRBJ2-1, with 10 nucleotides matching TRBD1. Germline loops: CDR1 SGHTA, CDR2 FQGNSA. The CDR3 extends over 14 amino acids. The V segment lost 4 bases and the J segment 4 bases; nucleotides outside the gene matches: 1. CDR3 sequence reads: CASSSGQGYNEQFF. DNA of the CDR3: TGTGCCAGCAGCTCGGGACAGGGGTACAATGAGCAGTTCTTC.

The chain joins TRBV19 to TRBJ2-1; tentatively, D is TRBD1 (6 bases). V dropped 3 bases and J dropped 4 bases, with 10 bases sitting between them. The CDR3 spans 14 residues. CDR1 and CDR2 (germline): LNHDA, SQIVND (reference sequence). The CDR3 DNA is TGTGCCAGTAGTATGTTACAGGGATACAATGAGCAGTTCTTC. This translates into CASSMLQGYNEQFF. The whole variable domain, remainder taken from reference TRBV19 and TRBJ2-1, is DGGITQSPKYLFRKEGQNVTLSCEQNLNHDAMYWYRQDPGQGLRLIYYSQIVNDFQKGDIAEGYSVSREKKESFPLTVTSAQKNPTAFYLCASSMLQGYNEQFFGPGTRLTVL.

The rearrangement links TRBV5-5 to TRBJ2-7; TRBD2 is a possible D gene (6 bases). V shed 4 bases and J shed 0 bases, with 14 bases lying between them. The CDR3 length is 15 residues. Germline values: CDR1 SGHKS, CDR2 YYEKEE (reference sequence). CDR3 amino acids: CASSLGDSSSYEQYF. CDR3 nucleotides: TGTGCCAGCAGCCTTGGGGACTCCAGCTCCTACGAGCAGTACTTC.